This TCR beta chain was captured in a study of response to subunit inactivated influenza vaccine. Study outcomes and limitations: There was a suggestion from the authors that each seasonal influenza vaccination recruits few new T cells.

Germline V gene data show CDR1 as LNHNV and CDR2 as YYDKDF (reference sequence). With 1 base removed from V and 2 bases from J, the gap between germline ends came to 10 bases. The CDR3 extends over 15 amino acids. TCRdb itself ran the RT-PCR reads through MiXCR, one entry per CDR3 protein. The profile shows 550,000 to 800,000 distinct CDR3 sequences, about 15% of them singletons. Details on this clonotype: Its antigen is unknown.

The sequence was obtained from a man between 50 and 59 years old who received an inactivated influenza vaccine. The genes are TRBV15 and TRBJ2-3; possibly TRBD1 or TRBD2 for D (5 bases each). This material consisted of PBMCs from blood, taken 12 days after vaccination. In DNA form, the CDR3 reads TGTGCCACCAGCAGAGGGGGGTCTGCCACAGATACGCAGTATTTT. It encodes CATSRGGSATDTQYF.